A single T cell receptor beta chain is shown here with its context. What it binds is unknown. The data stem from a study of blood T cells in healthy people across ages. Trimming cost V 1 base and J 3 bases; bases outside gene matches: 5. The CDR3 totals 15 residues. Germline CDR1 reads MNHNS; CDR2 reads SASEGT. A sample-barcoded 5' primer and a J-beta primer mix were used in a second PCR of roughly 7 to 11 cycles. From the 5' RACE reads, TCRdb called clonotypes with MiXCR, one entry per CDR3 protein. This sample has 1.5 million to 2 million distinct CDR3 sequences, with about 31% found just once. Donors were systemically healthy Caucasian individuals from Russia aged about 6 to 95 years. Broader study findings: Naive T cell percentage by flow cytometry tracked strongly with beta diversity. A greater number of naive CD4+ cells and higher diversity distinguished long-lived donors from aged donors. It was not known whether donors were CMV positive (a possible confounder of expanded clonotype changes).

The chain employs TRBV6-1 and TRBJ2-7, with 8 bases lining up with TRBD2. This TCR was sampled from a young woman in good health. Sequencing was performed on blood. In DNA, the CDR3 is TGTGCCAGCAGTGAAGAGATTAGCGGGGACTACGAGCAGTACTTC. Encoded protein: CASSEEISGDYEQYF.